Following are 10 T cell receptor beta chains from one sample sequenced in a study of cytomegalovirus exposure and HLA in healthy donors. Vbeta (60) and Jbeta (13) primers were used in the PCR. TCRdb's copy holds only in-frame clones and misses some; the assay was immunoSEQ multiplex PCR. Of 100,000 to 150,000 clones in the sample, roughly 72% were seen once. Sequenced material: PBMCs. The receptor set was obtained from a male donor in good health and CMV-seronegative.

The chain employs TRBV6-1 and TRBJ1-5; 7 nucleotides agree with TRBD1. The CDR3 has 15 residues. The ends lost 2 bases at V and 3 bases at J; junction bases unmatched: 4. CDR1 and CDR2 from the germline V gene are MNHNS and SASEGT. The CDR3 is CASSELGTVNQPQHF. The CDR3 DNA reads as TGTGCCAGCAGTGAACTTGGGACAGTCAATCAGCCCCAGCATTTT.

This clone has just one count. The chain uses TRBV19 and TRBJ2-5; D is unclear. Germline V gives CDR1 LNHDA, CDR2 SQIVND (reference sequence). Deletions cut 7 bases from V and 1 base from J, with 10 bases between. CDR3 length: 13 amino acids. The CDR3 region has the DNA TGTGCCAGTAAAGTCACTACCCAAGAGACCCAGTACTTC. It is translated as CASKVTTQETQYF.

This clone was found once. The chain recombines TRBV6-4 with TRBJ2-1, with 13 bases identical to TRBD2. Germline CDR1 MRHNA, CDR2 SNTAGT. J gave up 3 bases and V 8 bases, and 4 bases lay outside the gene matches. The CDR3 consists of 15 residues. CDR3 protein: CASEGTSGVYNEQFF. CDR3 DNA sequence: TGTGCCAGCGAAGGGACTAGCGGGGTCTACAATGAGCAGTTCTTC.

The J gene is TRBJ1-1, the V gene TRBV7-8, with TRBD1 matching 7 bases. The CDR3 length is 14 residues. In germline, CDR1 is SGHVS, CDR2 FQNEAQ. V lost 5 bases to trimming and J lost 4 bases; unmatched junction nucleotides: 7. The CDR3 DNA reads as TGTGCCAGCAGCCCACAGGGGCGGTCCACTGAAGCTTTCTTT. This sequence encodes CASSPQGRSTEAFF.

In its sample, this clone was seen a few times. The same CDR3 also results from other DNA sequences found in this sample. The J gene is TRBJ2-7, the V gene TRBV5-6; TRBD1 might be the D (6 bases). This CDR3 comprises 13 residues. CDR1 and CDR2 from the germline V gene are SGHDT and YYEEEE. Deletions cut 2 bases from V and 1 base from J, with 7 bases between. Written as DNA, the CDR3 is TGTGCCAGCAGCTTAGGACAGTCCTACGAGCAGTACTTC. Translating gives CASSLGQSYEQYF.

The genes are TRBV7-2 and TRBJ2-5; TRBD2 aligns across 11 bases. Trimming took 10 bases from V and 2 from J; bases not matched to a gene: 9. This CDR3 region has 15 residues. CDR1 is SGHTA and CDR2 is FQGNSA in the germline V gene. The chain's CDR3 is CATTNRLAGQETQYF. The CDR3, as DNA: TGTGCCACTACGAATAGACTAGCGGGGCAAGAGACCCAGTACTTC.

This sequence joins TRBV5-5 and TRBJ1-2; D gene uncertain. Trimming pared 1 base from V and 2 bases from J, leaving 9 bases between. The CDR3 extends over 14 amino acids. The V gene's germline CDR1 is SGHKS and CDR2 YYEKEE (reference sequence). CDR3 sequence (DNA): TGTGCCAGCAGCTTGTTCTCCTCCAACTATGGCTACACCTTC. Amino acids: CASSLFSSNYGYTF.

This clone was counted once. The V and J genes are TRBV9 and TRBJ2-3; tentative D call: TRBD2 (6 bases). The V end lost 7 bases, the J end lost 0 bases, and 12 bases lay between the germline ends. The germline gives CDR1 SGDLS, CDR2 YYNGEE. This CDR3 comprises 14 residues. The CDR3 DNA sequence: TGTGCCAGCGCGGGGAGCCCTAGCACAGATACGCAGTATTTT. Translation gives CASAGSPSTDTQYF.

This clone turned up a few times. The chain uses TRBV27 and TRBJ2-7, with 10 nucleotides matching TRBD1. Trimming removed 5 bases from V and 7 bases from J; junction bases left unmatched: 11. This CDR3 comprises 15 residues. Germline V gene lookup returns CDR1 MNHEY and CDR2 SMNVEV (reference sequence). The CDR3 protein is CASSTDRGGKSEQYF. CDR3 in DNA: TGTGCCAGCAGTACGGACAGGGGGGGGAAGTCGGAGCAGTACTTC.

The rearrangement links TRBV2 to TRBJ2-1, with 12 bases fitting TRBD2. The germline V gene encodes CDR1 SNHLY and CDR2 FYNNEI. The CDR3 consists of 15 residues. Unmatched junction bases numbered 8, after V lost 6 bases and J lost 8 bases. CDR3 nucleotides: TGTGCCAGCAGACCCAGACTAGCGGGAGTAGATGAGCAGTTCTTC. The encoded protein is CASRPRLAGVDEQFF. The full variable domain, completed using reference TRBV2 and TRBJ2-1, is EPEVTQTPSHQVTQMGQEVILRCVPISNHLYFYWYRQILGQKVEFLVSFYNNEISEKSEIFDDQFSVERPDGSNFTLKIRSTKLEDSAMYFCASRPRLAGVDEQFFGPGTRLTVL.